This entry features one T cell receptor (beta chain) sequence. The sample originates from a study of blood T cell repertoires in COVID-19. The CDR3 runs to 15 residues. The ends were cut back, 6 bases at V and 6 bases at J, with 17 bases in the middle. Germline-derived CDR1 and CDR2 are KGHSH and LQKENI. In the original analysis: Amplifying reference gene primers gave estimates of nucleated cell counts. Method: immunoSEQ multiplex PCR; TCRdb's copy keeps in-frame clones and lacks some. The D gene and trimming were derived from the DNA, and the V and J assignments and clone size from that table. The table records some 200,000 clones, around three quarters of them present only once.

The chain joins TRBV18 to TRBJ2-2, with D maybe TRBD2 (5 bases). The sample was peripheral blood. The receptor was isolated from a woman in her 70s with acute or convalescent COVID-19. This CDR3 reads CASSLASRGSGELFF. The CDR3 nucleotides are TGTGCCAGCTCCCTGGCGTCTCGGGGTTCCGGGGAGCTGTTTTTT.